One T cell receptor (beta chain) is described in this entry. Its antigen remains unidentified. Researchers ran the PCR with 60 Vbeta and 13 Jbeta primers. Here immunoSEQ multiplex PCR was the method, and the copy in TCRdb shows in-frame clones only, minus some. The table includes roughly 140,000 clones, around 70% detected once. The germline gives CDR1 SGHRS, CDR2 YFSETQ. This CDR3 has 15 amino acids. The trim removed 0 bases at V and 9 bases at J, leaving 6 bases unmatched. Nominally healthy donors were sampled, though unrecorded immune exposures were likely. This sample is drawn from a study of cytomegalovirus exposure and HLA in healthy donors. Regarding the study as a whole: Sequencing artifact likely explains a cluster of highly shared sequence variants.

Sample: PBMCs. This rearrangement joins TRBV5-1 to TRBJ2-1, with 10 bases aligning to TRBD2. The clonotype was recovered from a man in his forties or fifties in good health and CMV-seronegative. The CDR3 DNA is TGCGCCAGCAGCTTGGGAGCGGGAGGGTTCGGTGAGCAGTTCTTC. It translates to CASSLGAGGFGEQFF.